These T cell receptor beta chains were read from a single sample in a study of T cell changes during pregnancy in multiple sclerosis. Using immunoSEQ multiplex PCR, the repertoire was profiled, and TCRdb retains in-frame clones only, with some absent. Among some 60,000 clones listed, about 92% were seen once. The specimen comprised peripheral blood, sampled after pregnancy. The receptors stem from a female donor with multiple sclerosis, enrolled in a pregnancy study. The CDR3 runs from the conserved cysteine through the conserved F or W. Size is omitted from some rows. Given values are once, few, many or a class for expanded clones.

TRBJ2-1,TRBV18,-,CASSKRGDNYNEQFF
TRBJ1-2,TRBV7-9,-,CASSLGGQGRSGYTF
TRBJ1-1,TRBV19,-,CASSPAGTAMNTEAFF
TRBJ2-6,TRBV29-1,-,CSVEGAGANVLTF
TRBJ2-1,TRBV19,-,CATRGTSGRAMDEQFF
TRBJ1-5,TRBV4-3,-,CASSQDSLLGLANSNQPQHF
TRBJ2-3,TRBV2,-,CASRLTSGSADTQYF
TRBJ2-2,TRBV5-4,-,CASSLGEANTGELFF
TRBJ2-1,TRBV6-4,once,CASSQEDGHNEQFF
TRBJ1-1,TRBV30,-,CAFMNTEAFF
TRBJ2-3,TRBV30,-,CAADQGDTQYF
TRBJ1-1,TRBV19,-,CASSIGQNTEAFF
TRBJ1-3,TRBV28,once,CASSPFSGQGNTIYF
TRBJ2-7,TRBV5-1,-,CASSTTPGQWSYEQYF
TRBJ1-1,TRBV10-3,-,CAIRTTTGMNTEAFF
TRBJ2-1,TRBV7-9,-,CASSPSGRENEQFF
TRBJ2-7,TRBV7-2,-,CASSLRTTYEQYF
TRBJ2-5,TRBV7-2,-,CASSLAGTGKLQETQYF
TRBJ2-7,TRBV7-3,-,CASRLVVDQPDEQYF
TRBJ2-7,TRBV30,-,CAWSVQGYEQYF
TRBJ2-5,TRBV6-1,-,CASSEPAGGGETQYF
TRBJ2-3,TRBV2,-,CASSPGLAGPDTQYF
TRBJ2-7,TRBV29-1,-,CSVDGGTETYEQYF
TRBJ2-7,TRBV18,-,CASSPERDEQYF
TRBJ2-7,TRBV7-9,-,CASSLAGGRPYEQYF
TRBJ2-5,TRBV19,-,CASSSRGGGQETQYF
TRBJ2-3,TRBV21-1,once,CASSNKGGHFRGTDTQYF
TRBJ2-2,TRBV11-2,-,CASSLLRNTGELFF
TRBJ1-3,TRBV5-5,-,CASSRGSAGNTIYF